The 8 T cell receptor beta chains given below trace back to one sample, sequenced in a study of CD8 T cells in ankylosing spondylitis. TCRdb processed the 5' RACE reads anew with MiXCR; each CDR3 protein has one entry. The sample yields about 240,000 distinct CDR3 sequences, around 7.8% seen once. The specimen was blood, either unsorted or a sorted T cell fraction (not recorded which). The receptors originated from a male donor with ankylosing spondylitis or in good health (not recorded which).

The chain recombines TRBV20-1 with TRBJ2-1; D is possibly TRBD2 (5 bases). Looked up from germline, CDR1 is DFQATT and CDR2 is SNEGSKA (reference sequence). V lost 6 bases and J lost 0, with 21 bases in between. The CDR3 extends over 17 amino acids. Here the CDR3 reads CSASSELTGHSYNEQFF. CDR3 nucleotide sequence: TGCAGTGCCAGTAGCGAACTCACGGGCCACTCCTACAATGAGCAGTTCTTC.

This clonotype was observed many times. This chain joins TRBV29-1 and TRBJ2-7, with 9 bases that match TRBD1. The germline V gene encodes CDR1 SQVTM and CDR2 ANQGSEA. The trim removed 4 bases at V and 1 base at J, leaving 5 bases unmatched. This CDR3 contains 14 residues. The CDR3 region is CSVVEDRGSYEQYF. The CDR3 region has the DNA TGCAGCGTTGTTGAGGACAGGGGATCCTACGAGCAGTACTTC.

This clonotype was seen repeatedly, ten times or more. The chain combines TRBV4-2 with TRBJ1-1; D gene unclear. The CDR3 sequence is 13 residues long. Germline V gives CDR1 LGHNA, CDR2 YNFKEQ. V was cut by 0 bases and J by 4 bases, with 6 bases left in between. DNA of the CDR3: TGTGCCAGCAGCCAAGATCAGCGCACTGAAGCTTTCTTT. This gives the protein CASSQDQRTEAFF.

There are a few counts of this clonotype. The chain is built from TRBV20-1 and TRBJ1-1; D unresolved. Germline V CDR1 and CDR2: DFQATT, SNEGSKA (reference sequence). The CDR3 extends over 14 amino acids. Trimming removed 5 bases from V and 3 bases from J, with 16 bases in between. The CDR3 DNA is TGCAGTGCTGACCAAAAGAAGCGGTACACTGAAGCTTTCTTT. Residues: CSADQKKRYTEAFF.

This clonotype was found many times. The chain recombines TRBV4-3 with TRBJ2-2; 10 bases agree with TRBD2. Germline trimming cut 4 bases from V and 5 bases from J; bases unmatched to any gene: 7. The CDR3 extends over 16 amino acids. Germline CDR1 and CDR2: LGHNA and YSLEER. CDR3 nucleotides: TGCGCCAGCAGCCCTCAATTTAGCGGGGGGACCGGGGAGCTGTTTTTT. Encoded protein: CASSPQFSGGTGELFF.

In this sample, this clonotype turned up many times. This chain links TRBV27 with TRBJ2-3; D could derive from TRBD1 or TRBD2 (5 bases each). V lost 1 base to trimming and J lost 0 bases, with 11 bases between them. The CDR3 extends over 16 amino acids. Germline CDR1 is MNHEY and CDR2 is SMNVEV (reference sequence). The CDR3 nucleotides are TGTGCCAGCAGTTTATGGGACGGAACCAGCACAGATACGCAGTATTTT. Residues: CASSLWDGTSTDTQYF.

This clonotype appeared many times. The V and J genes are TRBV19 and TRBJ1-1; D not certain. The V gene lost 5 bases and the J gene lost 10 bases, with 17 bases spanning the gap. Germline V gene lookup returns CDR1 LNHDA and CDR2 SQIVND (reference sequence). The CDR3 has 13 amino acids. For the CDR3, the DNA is TGTGCCAGTAGTCCTTTGGGGTCGGAGGGAGCTTTCTTT. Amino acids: CASSPLGSEGAFF.

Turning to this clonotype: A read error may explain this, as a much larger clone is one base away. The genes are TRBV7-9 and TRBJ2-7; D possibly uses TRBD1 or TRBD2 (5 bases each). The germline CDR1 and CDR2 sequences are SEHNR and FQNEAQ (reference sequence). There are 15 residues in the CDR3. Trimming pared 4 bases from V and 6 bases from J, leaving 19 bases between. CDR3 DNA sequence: TGTGCCAGCAGCTCCCCGGGACGCGGAACCTCCGAGCAGTACTTC. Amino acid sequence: CASSSPGRGTSEQYF.